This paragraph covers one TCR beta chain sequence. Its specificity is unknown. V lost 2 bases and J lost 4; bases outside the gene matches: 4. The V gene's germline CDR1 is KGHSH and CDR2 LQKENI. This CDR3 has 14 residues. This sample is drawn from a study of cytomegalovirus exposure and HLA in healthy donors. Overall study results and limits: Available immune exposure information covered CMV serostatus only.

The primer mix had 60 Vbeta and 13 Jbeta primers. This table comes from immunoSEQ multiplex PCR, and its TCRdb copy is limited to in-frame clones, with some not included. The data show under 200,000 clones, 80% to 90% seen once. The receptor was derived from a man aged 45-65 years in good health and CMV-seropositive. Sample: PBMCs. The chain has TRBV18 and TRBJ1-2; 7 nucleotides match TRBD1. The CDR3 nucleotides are TGTGCCAGCTCACCAGACAGGGAAAGCTATGGCTACACCTTC. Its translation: CASSPDRESYGYTF.